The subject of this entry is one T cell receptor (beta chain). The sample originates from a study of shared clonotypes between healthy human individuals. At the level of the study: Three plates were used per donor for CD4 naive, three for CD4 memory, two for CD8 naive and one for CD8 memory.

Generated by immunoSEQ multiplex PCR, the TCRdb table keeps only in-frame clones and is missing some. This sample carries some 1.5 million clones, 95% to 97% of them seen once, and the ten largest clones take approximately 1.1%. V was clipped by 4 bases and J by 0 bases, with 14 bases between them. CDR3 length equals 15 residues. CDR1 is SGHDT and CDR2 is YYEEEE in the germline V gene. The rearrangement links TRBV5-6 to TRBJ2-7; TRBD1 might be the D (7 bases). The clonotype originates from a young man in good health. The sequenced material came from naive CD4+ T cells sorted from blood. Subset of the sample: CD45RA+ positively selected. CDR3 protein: CASSGRGTDSYEQYF. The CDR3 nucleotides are TGTGCCAGCAGCGGACGGGGGACAGACTCCTACGAGCAGTACTTC.